The next 29 T cell receptor beta chains were all read from a single sample in a study of cytomegalovirus exposure and HLA in healthy donors. The PCR ran on 60 Vbeta and 13 Jbeta primers. Using immunoSEQ multiplex PCR, the repertoire was profiled, and TCRdb retains in-frame clones only, with some absent. The table has fewer than 200,000 clones, 65% to 85% seen once; the top ten hold about 7%. The sequenced sample was PBMCs. All receptors derive from a man in his forties in good health and CMV-seropositive.

Remarks on this clone: One end of the junction fails to match germline, which may point to a read error. The V and J genes are TRBV7-7 and TRBJ2-2; D gene unclear. The germline CDR1 and CDR2 sequences are SSHAT and FNYEAQ (reference sequence). CDR3 length: 14 amino acids. The CDR3 sequence: CASSFGERNGELFF. The CDR3 DNA is TGTGCTAGCAGCTTCGGCGAGCGAAACGGGGAGCTGTTTTTT. Drawing the rest from reference TRBV7-7 and TRBJ2-2, the complete variable domain is GAGVSQSPRYKVTKRGQDVTLRCDPISSHATLYWYQQALGQGPEFLTYFNYEAQPDKSGLPSDRFSAERPEGSISTLTIQRTEQRDSAMYRCASSFGERNGELFFGEGSRLTVL.

This clone was detected once. The genes are TRBV7-2 and TRBJ2-5; 9 bases line up with TRBD1. CDR1 is SGHTA and CDR2 is FQGNSA in the germline V gene. With 0 bases clipped from V and 2 bases from J, the junction kept 13 bases outside the gene matches. CDR3 length equals 19 residues. The CDR3 protein is CASSLAPPGVGTGQETQYF. The CDR3 nucleotides are TGTGCCAGCAGCTTAGCGCCCCCGGGGGTCGGGACAGGGCAAGAGACCCAGTACTTC.

The rearrangement links TRBV4-1 to TRBJ2-7, with D possibly being TRBD2 (5 bases). The length of the CDR3 is 12 residues. CDR1 and CDR2 from the germline V gene are MGHRA and YSYEKL. V was cut by 5 bases and J by 7 bases, with 12 bases left in between. The CDR3 nucleotides are TGCGCCAGCAGCAAACTATCGGGGGAGCAGTACTTC. Amino acid sequence: CASSKLSGEQYF.

This chain connects TRBV5-1 to TRBJ2-3, with TRBD2 identical over 13 bases. Per the germline V gene, CDR1 is SGHRS and CDR2 is YFSETQ. The junction had 2 bases not matched to a gene; V was cut back by 2 bases and J by 2 bases. The CDR3 sequence is 16 residues long. CDR3 residues: CASSLLAGGNTDTQYF. DNA of the CDR3: TGCGCCAGCAGCTTACTAGCGGGGGGGAACACAGATACGCAGTATTTT.

The gene calls are TRBV5-4 and TRBJ1-2; the D gene is possibly TRBD1 (6 bases). Trimming pared 7 bases from V and 2 bases from J, leaving 18 bases between. CDR1 SGHNT and CDR2 YYREEE come from the germline V gene (reference sequence). The CDR3 sequence is 15 residues long. The DNA of the CDR3 is TGTGCCAGCGTCAAAGCAGGGGTCCCCAACTATGGCTACACCTTC. Translation: CASVKAGVPNYGYTF.

This chain joins TRBV13 and TRBJ2-5, with a possible D match to TRBD2 (7 bases). The CDR3 has 14 residues. The germline V gene encodes CDR1 PRHDT and CDR2 FYEKMQ (reference sequence). Trimming pared 5 bases from V and 5 bases from J, leaving 15 bases between. The CDR3 loop is CASSRKGGGETQYF. The CDR3 bases are TGTGCCAGCAGCCGAAAAGGGGGGGGTGAGACCCAGTACTTC.

The rearrangement joins TRBV5-5 to TRBJ1-4, with a possible D match to TRBD1 (5 bases). Germline loops: CDR1 SGHKS, CDR2 YYEKEE (reference sequence). V was trimmed by 0 bases and J by 8 bases, leaving 14 bases between them. This CDR3 has 15 amino acids. The CDR3 region has the DNA TGTGCCAGCAGCTTGGGGTCGCAGGGTGAAGAAAAACTGTTTTTT. Its protein is CASSLGSQGEEKLFF.

This clone was detected only a few times. V usage is TRBV6-6 and J usage is TRBJ1-1; the match to TRBD1 covers 9 bases. Trimming at V came to 2 bases and at J to 1 base, leaving 2 bases not matched to a gene. Germline V gene lookup returns CDR1 MNHNY and CDR2 SVGAGI (reference sequence). The CDR3 spans 15 residues. CDR3 DNA sequence: TGTGCCAGCAGTTACAGGGACAGGGCGAACACTGAAGCTTTCTTT. Its protein product is CASSYRDRANTEAFF.

This clone has only one observation. The rearrangement links TRBV2 to TRBJ2-3, with no clear D. The CDR3 sequence is 14 residues long. V lost 2 bases and J 6 bases, leaving 12 bases between the germline ends. CDR1 is SNHLY, CDR2 FYNNEI, per germline. The CDR3 loop reads CASSETYLVDTQYF. The CDR3 DNA follows: TGTGCCAGCAGTGAAACTTACCTAGTGGATACGCAGTATTTT.

In its sample, this clone was seen a few times. CDR3 protein: CASSLLGTGNEQFF. In DNA form, the CDR3 reads TGTGCCAGCAGTTTATTAGGGACAGGGAATGAGCAGTTCTTC. The chain is built from TRBV27 and TRBJ2-1, with 9 bases fitting TRBD1. Unmatched junction bases numbered 2, after V lost 1 base and J lost 7 bases. Germline V CDR1 and CDR2: MNHEY, SMNVEV (reference sequence). The CDR3 runs to 14 residues.

The chain employs TRBV27 and TRBJ2-6, with D possibly being TRBD1 (6 bases). Trimming took 1 base from V and 2 from J, leaving 9 bases between them. Germline loops: CDR1 MNHEY, CDR2 SMNVEV (reference sequence). This CDR3 contains 16 residues. The CDR3 sequence is CASSLYPGAGANVLTF. For the CDR3, the DNA is TGTGCCAGCAGTTTATACCCAGGGGCTGGGGCCAACGTCCTGACTTTC.

This clone was observed a few times. The chain recombines TRBV27 with TRBJ1-6, with D perhaps matching TRBD1 (6 bases). The CDR3 is 14 amino acids. Deletions cut 6 bases from V and 6 bases from J, with 12 bases between. The germline gives CDR1 MNHEY, CDR2 SMNVEV (reference sequence). CDR3 DNA: TGTGCCAGCAGGATTGACAGGAGTAATTCACCCCTCCACTTT. Encoded protein: CASRIDRSNSPLHF.

This chain uses TRBV5-6 with TRBJ1-2; TRBD1 might be the D (6 bases). The CDR3 has 15 residues. Germline lookup yields CDR1 SGHDT and CDR2 YYEEEE. Trimming cost V 4 bases and J 4 bases, with 17 bases left between them. Here the CDR3 DNA reads TGTGCCAGCAGCGGAGGGGGGGTACGGACCTATGGCTACACCTTC. This sequence encodes CASSGGGVRTYGYTF.

The V gene is TRBV10-3, the J gene TRBJ1-2, with D uncertain. Germline V gene lookup returns CDR1 ENHRY and CDR2 SYGVKD. The CDR3 is made up of 15 amino acids. V dropped 0 bases and J dropped 4 bases, with 12 bases sitting between them. CDR3 protein: CAISESGSRGYGYTF. In DNA, the CDR3 is TGTGCCATCAGTGAGTCCGGTAGTCGGGGCTATGGCTACACCTTC.

This chain joins TRBV6-5 and TRBJ2-2, with D possibly TRBD1 on 6 matching bases. Trimming removed 6 bases at V and 4 bases at J, with 9 bases between. Germline V gives CDR1 MNHEY, CDR2 SVGAGI. This CDR3 is 13 amino acids long. The CDR3 sequence is CASSGTSTGELFF. As DNA, the CDR3 is TGTGCCAGCAGCGGGACATCCACCGGGGAGCTGTTTTTT.

This chain uses TRBV4-2 with TRBJ1-4; TRBD1 matches 8 bases. This CDR3 comprises 12 residues. The germline V gene encodes CDR1 LGHNA and CDR2 YNFKEQ. The ends lost 1 base at V and 11 bases at J; junction bases unmatched: 0. The CDR3 reads CASSQGTGKLFF. The CDR3 DNA sequence: TGTGCCAGCAGCCAAGGGACAGGGAAACTGTTTTTT.

V gene TRBV7-2 combines with J gene TRBJ1-4; D is perhaps TRBD1 (6 bases). The germline V gene has CDR1 SGHTA and CDR2 FQGNSA. This CDR3 region has 17 residues. V dropped 2 bases and J dropped 6 bases, with 19 bases sitting between them. Here the CDR3 reads CASSLPSGTPEYEKLFF. DNA of the CDR3: TGTGCCAGCAGCTTACCCTCCGGGACACCTGAATATGAAAAACTGTTTTTT.

CDR3 in amino acids: CASTEGIVCTDTQYF. DNA for the CDR3: TGCGCCAGCACCGAGGGAATAGTCTGCACAGATACGCAGTATTTT. This chain uses TRBV10-1 with TRBJ2-3, with D perhaps matching TRBD2 (5 bases). Deletions cut 7 bases from V and 1 base from J, with 15 bases between. This CDR3 contains 15 residues. CDR1 and CDR2 from the germline V gene are WNHNN and SYGVQD (reference sequence).

The rearrangement joins TRBV7-2 to TRBJ2-2; 8 positions agree with TRBD1. The CDR3 is 15 amino acids. Germline V lookup: CDR1 SGHTA, CDR2 FQGNSA. The V segment lost 5 bases and the J segment 1 base; nucleotides outside the gene matches: 3. CDR3 DNA sequence: TGTGCCAGCAGCCTAACAGGGGGGAACACCGGGGAGCTGTTTTTT. It translates to CASSLTGGNTGELFF.

The V call is TRBV11-2, the J call TRBJ1-1; possibly TRBD1 for D (6 bases). Germline V gene lookup returns CDR1 SGHAT and CDR2 FQNNGV. The CDR3 extends over 18 amino acids. V was pared by 0 bases and J by 0 bases, with 17 bases between. CDR3 bases: TGTGCCAGCAGCTTAGATTTTGGGGGGGCAGGGATGAACACTGAAGCTTTCTTT. It yields the protein CASSLDFGGAGMNTEAFF.

The chain has TRBV2 and TRBJ2-3; 7 bases align to TRBD1. Per the germline V gene, CDR1 is SNHLY and CDR2 is FYNNEI. V lost 3 bases and J lost 2; bases outside the gene matches: 2. The CDR3 runs 14 residues. CDR3 amino acids: CASSEDRPTDTQYF. CDR3 DNA sequence: TGTGCCAGCAGTGAGGACAGGCCCACAGATACGCAGTATTTT.

This clone was detected only a few times. The chain joins TRBV5-1 to TRBJ2-3; 12 bases fit TRBD2. Germline loops: CDR1 SGHRS, CDR2 YFSETQ. CDR3 length: 17 residues. V shed 4 bases and J 3 bases; nucleotides not matched to a gene: 9. In nucleotides, the CDR3 is TGCGCCAGCAGCACGACTAGCGGGGGCCTGTTTACAGATACGCAGTATTTT. Its translation is CASSTTSGGLFTDTQYF.

V and J are TRBV5-1 and TRBJ2-7; weak D call: TRBD1 (5 bases). This CDR3 spans 14 amino acids. Between the trimmed V and J ends, which lost 7 bases and 5 bases, there was a span of 19 bases. Per germline, CDR1 SGHRS and CDR2 YFSETQ. CDR3 DNA: TGCGCCAGCGGGGCCCCCGGGCAGTCTCACGAGCAGTACTTC. Amino acid sequence: CASGAPGQSHEQYF.

V gene TRBV11-2 combines with J gene TRBJ2-3; TRBD2 aligns across 13 bases. From germline, CDR1 is SGHAT and CDR2 FQNNGV. The CDR3 runs 18 residues. The V and J ends lost 1 base and 4 bases, in that order; junction bases with no gene match: 8. CDR3 loop: CASSLVGLAGSLADTQYF. CDR3 bases: TGTGCCAGCAGCTTAGTGGGACTAGCGGGGAGCCTAGCAGATACGCAGTATTTT.

This clone was observed a few times. The V gene is TRBV19, the J gene TRBJ1-5; tentatively, D is TRBD1 (5 bases). The CDR3 spans 14 residues. V lost 7 bases and J lost 2, with 12 bases in between. Germline CDR1 reads LNHDA; CDR2 reads SQIVND (reference sequence). The CDR3 coding sequence is TGTGCCAGTATGGCAGGGCTTGGCAATCAGCCCCAGCATTTT. Its translation: CASMAGLGNQPQHF.

V and J are TRBV6-5 and TRBJ1-2, with TRBD1 as a possible D gene (5 bases). V dropped 10 bases and J dropped 8 bases, with 17 bases sitting between them. CDR1 and CDR2 (germline): MNHEY, SVGAGI. The CDR3 has 12 amino acids. DNA of the CDR3: TGTGCCACCCGGGGGGAGATGAAGGGCTACACCTTC. This encodes CATRGEMKGYTF.

This sequence joins TRBV6-5 and TRBJ1-2, with TRBD1 identical over 10 bases. J was trimmed by 4 bases and V by 5 bases; bases with no gene match: 7. CDR1 and CDR2 from the germline V gene are MNHEY and SVGAGI. The CDR3 spans 15 residues. The CDR3 here is CASSTQTGGVYGYTF. The CDR3, as DNA: TGTGCCAGCAGTACTCAGACAGGGGGCGTCTATGGCTACACCTTC.

The chain combines TRBV5-1 with TRBJ2-7, with TRBD1 as a possible D gene (6 bases). V lost 4 bases and J 1 base, leaving 12 bases between the germline ends. CDR1 and CDR2 (germline): SGHRS, YFSETQ. The CDR3 sequence is 14 residues long. The CDR3 DNA reads TGCGCCAGCAGCCCACAGGGACGGTCCTACGAGCAGTACTTC. It is translated as CASSPQGRSYEQYF.

The rearrangement joins TRBV5-6 to TRBJ2-3; 7 bases match TRBD2. Losses at the gene ends were 4 bases for V and 0 bases for J; bases not matched to a gene: 8. CDR3 length: 16 amino acids. Germline V gene sequence: CDR1 SGHDT, CDR2 YYEEEE. The CDR3 DNA follows: TGTGCCAGCAGCGCCGTGCCGGGACTAAGCACAGATACGCAGTATTTT. This translates into CASSAVPGLSTDTQYF.